Presented here are 30 T cell receptor beta chains from one specimen sequenced in a study of CD8+ T cells in alopecia areata. Extracted RNA was reverse transcribed into cDNA, the sequencing template. TCRdb keeps only in-frame clones here, not all; method: immunoSEQ multiplex PCR. The sample consists of around 100,000 clones, less than 50% of them appearing once. Sequenced material: CD4+ T cells sorted from blood. The receptors shown here come from a human donor with alopecia areata.

V and J are TRBV7-2 and TRBJ2-5; 9 bases map to TRBD2. The CDR3 loop spans 16 amino acids. The germline CDR1 and CDR2 sequences are SGHTA and FQGNSA. J gave up 2 bases and V 5 bases, and 9 bases lay outside the gene matches. CDR3 DNA: TGTGCCAGCAGCACCCGACTAGCGGCTAAGCAAGAGACCCAGTACTTC. This sequence encodes CASSTRLAAKQETQYF.

The chain joins TRBV19 to TRBJ2-5, with D tentatively TRBD1 or TRBD2 (5 bases each). The CDR3 spans 17 residues. V dropped 6 bases and J dropped 4 bases, with 24 bases sitting between them. Per germline, CDR1 LNHDA and CDR2 SQIVND (reference sequence). As DNA, the CDR3 is TGTGCCAGTAGCCTCGGGACCGCAAACTTGAAGTCAGAGACCCAGTACTTC. Translation: CASSLGTANLKSETQYF.

The chain employs TRBV20-1 and TRBJ2-5; D uncertain. V was clipped by 1 base and J by 4 bases, with 1 base between them. This CDR3 contains 10 residues. Looked up from germline, CDR1 is DFQATT and CDR2 is SNEGSKA (reference sequence). This chain's CDR3 is CSARVETQYF. Here the CDR3 DNA reads TGCAGTGCTAGAGTAGAGACCCAGTACTTC.

The chain has TRBV15 and TRBJ2-3, with D hard to call. Trimming removed 0 bases at V and 0 bases at J, with 7 bases between. The germline V gene encodes CDR1 LNHNV and CDR2 YYDKDF (reference sequence). The CDR3 has 15 residues. CDR3 residues: CATSRDSRSTDTQYF. The CDR3 DNA is TGTGCCACCAGCAGAGATAGCAGGAGCACAGATACGCAGTATTTT.

The V and J genes are TRBV11-2 and TRBJ2-5; D not certain. Germline lookup yields CDR1 SGHAT and CDR2 FQNNGV. The length of the CDR3 is 14 residues. Trimming cost V 5 bases and J 5 bases, with 15 bases left between them. The CDR3 here is CASSAESRAETQYF. The CDR3 DNA reads as TGTGCCAGCAGCGCGGAGTCCCGGGCGGAGACCCAGTACTTC. Combining the CDR3 with reference TRBV11-2 and TRBJ2-5 gives the whole variable domain EAGVAQSPRYKIIEKRQSVAFWCNPISGHATLYWYQQILGQGPKLLIQFQNNGVVDDSQLPKDRFSAERLKGVDSTLKIQPAKLEDSAVYLCASSAESRAETQYFGPGTRLLVL.

The chain combines TRBV6-6 with TRBJ2-7; maybe TRBD1 (5 bases). Deletions cut 3 bases from V and 0 bases from J, with 9 bases between. Germline CDR1 is MNHNY and CDR2 is SVGAGI (reference sequence). The CDR3 sequence is 14 residues long. DNA for the CDR3: TGTGCCAGCAGTTATTTGCAGGGCTCCTACGAGCAGTACTTC. Its translation: CASSYLQGSYEQYF.

The rearrangement links TRBV11-3 to TRBJ2-1; 13 bases align to TRBD2. Germline CDR1 SGHNT, CDR2 YENEEA. This CDR3 has 16 residues. Losses at the gene ends were 3 bases for V and 4 bases for J; bases not matched to a gene: 3. CDR3: CASSFGTSGAYNEQFF. CDR3 sequence (DNA): TGTGCCAGCAGCTTCGGGACTAGCGGGGCGTACAATGAGCAGTTCTTC. Full variable domain (missing parts from reference TRBV11-3 and TRBJ2-1): EAGVVQSPRYKIIEKKQPVAFWCNPISGHNTLYWYLQNLGQGPELLIRYENEEAVDDSQLPKDRFSAERLKGVDSTLKIQPAELGDSAVYLCASSFGTSGAYNEQFFGPGTRLTVL.

The chain carries TRBV7-2 and TRBJ2-1, with D possibly TRBD2 on 5 matching bases. From germline, CDR1 is SGHTA and CDR2 FQGNSA. Trimming removed 1 base at V and 4 bases at J, with 14 bases between. CDR3 size: 16 residues. The CDR3 sequence: CASSLVGDYSYNEQFF. The CDR3 bases are TGTGCCAGCAGCTTAGTAGGCGACTACTCATACAATGAGCAGTTCTTC.

This clone has only one observation. J is TRBJ2-1 and V is TRBV7-6, with D tentatively TRBD2 (6 bases). The V and J ends lost 1 base and 1 base respectively, with 8 bases between them. Germline loops: CDR1 SGHVS, CDR2 FNYEAQ. CDR3 length: 15 residues. The CDR3 coding sequence is TGTGCCAGCAGCTTAGTTAGCGGTTCCTACAATGAGCAGTTCTTC. Protein sequence: CASSLVSGSYNEQFF.

CDR3 DNA: TGCAGCGTTGTTGACAGGGGGCGAGTCACAGATACGCAGTATTTT. Its protein product is CSVVDRGRVTDTQYF. The chain combines TRBV29-1 with TRBJ2-3, with 10 nucleotides matching TRBD1. Germline assignment: CDR1 SQVTM and CDR2 ANQGSEA. Trimming at V came to 4 bases and at J to 2 bases, leaving 6 bases not matched to a gene. This CDR3 has 15 amino acids.

The V and J genes are TRBV27 and TRBJ2-3, with D perhaps TRBD1 (6 bases). The germline gives CDR1 MNHEY, CDR2 SMNVEV (reference sequence). CDR3 size: 13 residues. Trimming took 4 bases from V and 6 from J, leaving 11 bases between them. CDR3 sequence reads: CASSSRGPDTQYF. CDR3 coding DNA: TGTGCCAGCAGTTCCAGGGGCCCCGATACGCAGTATTTT.

This clone turned up a few times. The chain uses TRBV29-1 and TRBJ2-1, with no clear D. V gave up 4 bases and J gave up 5 bases, with 12 bases separating them. The CDR3 covers 13 residues. In germline, CDR1 is SQVTM, CDR2 ANQGSEA. CDR3 residues: CSVASIGNNEQFF. For the CDR3, the DNA is TGCAGCGTTGCCAGTATCGGCAACAATGAGCAGTTCTTC.

The chain combines TRBV2 with TRBJ2-3; weak D call: TRBD2 (5 bases). V lost 4 bases to trimming and J lost 1 base, with 9 bases between them. Germline-derived CDR1 and CDR2 are SNHLY and FYNNEI. This CDR3 comprises 14 residues. CDR3 region: CASSGGKGTDTQYF. CDR3 DNA sequence: TGTGCCAGCAGTGGAGGGAAGGGCACAGATACGCAGTATTTT.

This chain uses TRBV7-2 with TRBJ2-5; TRBD1 aligns across 7 bases. The last part of the DNA fits TRBJ2-7 better; the J call may be wrong. CDR3 length: 16 amino acids. Germline values: CDR1 SGHTA, CDR2 FQGNSA. The CDR3 sequence: CASTMTSTGYSYEQYF. The CDR3 DNA follows: TGTGCCAGCACCATGACATCGACAGGGTACTCCTACGAGCAGTACTTC.

This clone has just a few counts. This chain uses TRBV18 with TRBJ2-1; 11 nucleotides match TRBD2. Germline CDR1 and CDR2: KGHSH and LQKENI. This CDR3 contains 18 residues. Trimming took 3 bases from V and 0 from J; bases not matched to a gene: 7. The CDR3 region is CASSPKVAGGSSYNEQFF. CDR3 coding DNA: TGTGCCAGCTCACCTAAGGTAGCGGGAGGGAGCTCCTACAATGAGCAGTTCTTC.

The chain couples TRBV6-5 to TRBJ2-3; TRBD2 aligns across 10 bases. Germline CDR1 and CDR2: MNHEY and SVGAGI. V gave up 6 bases and J gave up 3 bases; unmatched junction bases: 3. The CDR3 length is 14 residues. In DNA form, the CDR3 reads TGTGCCAGCAGACCGGGACTAGCGACAGATACGCAGTATTTT. Protein sequence: CASRPGLATDTQYF.

This clone came up a few times. The V and J genes are TRBV4-3 and TRBJ2-7; D possibly corresponds to TRBD2 (5 bases). The V gene's germline CDR1 is LGHNA and CDR2 YSLEER. With 0 bases removed from V and 5 bases from J, the gap between germline ends came to 14 bases. The CDR3 consists of 15 residues. This CDR3 is CASSQEPGIPHEQYF. DNA for the CDR3: TGCGCCAGCAGCCAAGAGCCGGGGATCCCCCACGAGCAGTACTTC.

Comment on this clone: The junction departs from germline at one end; a sequencing error may be responsible. Here the CDR3 reads CASSLVPGAPDTQYF. CDR3 sequence (DNA): TGTGCTAGCAGCTTAGTTCCGGGGGCCCCAGATACGCAGTATTTT. The genes are TRBV7-7 and TRBJ2-3; D possibly uses TRBD1 or TRBD2 (6 bases each). This CDR3 comprises 15 residues. The germline gives CDR1 SSHAT, CDR2 FNYEAQ (reference sequence).

This clone was seen ten or more times. The V gene is TRBV2, the J gene TRBJ1-2; perhaps TRBD1 as D (6 bases). The CDR3 loop spans 13 amino acids. The V and J ends lost 6 bases and 6 bases respectively, with 14 bases between them. Germline V gives CDR1 SNHLY, CDR2 FYNNEI. CDR3 nucleotides: TGTGCCAGCAGCAAGAGAAACAGGGATGGCTACACCTTC. Protein sequence: CASSKRNRDGYTF.

This clone was observed a handful of times. The chain has TRBV6-6 and TRBJ2-3; D tentatively reads TRBD1 or TRBD2 (6 bases each). This CDR3 has 13 residues. Per germline, CDR1 MNHNY and CDR2 SVGAGI (reference sequence). Between the trimmed V and J ends, which lost 10 bases and 0 bases, there was a span of 11 bases. This CDR3 reads CATSGASTDTQYF. CDR3 nucleotides: TGTGCCACCTCGGGGGCTAGCACAGATACGCAGTATTTT.

The chain combines TRBV6-1 with TRBJ2-1; 9 bases fit TRBD1. The CDR3 runs to 15 residues. V was pared by 3 bases and J by 8 bases, with 8 bases of the junction left unmatched. Germline V gene sequence: CDR1 MNHNS, CDR2 SASEGT. This CDR3 is CASSDGTGIWDEQFF. In DNA form, the CDR3 reads TGTGCCAGCAGTGACGGGACAGGGATTTGGGATGAGCAGTTCTTC.

The CDR3 reads CASSSSGTLNTEAFF. CDR3 nucleotides: TGTGCCAGCAGCTCCTCCGGCACATTGAACACTGAAGCTTTCTTT. V is TRBV7-3 and J is TRBJ1-1; D unclear. Germline-derived CDR1 and CDR2 are SGHTA and FQGTGA. Deletions cut 4 bases from V and 0 bases from J, with 12 bases between. The CDR3 is 15 residues long.

J is TRBJ2-7 and V is TRBV2; 7 bases match TRBD2. This CDR3 has 13 residues. The junction had 9 bases not matched to a gene; V was cut back by 10 bases and J by 3 bases. Germline values: CDR1 SNHLY, CDR2 FYNNEI. The CDR3 bases are TGTGCCACTTCGAGCGGGATAAACTACGAGCAGTACTTC. It translates to CATSSGINYEQYF.

V is TRBV5-1 and J is TRBJ2-1; D call uncertain. The CDR3 has 15 residues. Trimming removed 0 bases from V and 0 bases from J, with 7 bases in between. Germline V lookup: CDR1 SGHRS, CDR2 YFSETQ. CDR3 sequence reads: CASSLVRSSYNEQFF. As DNA, the CDR3 is TGCGCCAGCAGCTTGGTTCGGAGCTCCTACAATGAGCAGTTCTTC.

The V and J genes are TRBV2 and TRBJ2-5; 8 bases are a match to TRBD2. Germline CDR1 is SNHLY and CDR2 is FYNNEI. Trimming at V came to 3 bases and at J to 7 bases, leaving 10 bases not matched to a gene. The CDR3 is made up of 15 amino acids. CDR3 loop: CASSENGGALWTQYF. The CDR3 nucleotides are TGTGCCAGCAGTGAGAACGGGGGGGCCCTATGGACCCAGTACTTC.

This clone was detected a few times. The CDR3 loop reads CASSRTSGRARETQYF. In nucleotides, the CDR3 is TGCGCCAGCAGCCGTACTAGCGGGAGGGCGCGAGAGACCCAGTACTTC. J is TRBJ2-5 and V is TRBV4-1, with 13 bases that match TRBD2. CDR3 size: 16 residues. V shed 4 bases and J 4 bases; nucleotides not matched to a gene: 6. CDR1 is MGHRA, CDR2 YSYEKL, per germline.

V usage is TRBV29-1 and J usage is TRBJ2-5; D ambiguous. V dropped 4 bases and J dropped 0 bases, with 6 bases sitting between them. The CDR3 contains 12 residues. Germline V gene data show CDR1 as SQVTM and CDR2 as ANQGSEA. This chain's CDR3 is CSVVWYQETQYF. In nucleotides, the CDR3 is TGCAGCGTTGTATGGTACCAAGAGACCCAGTACTTC.

This clone was counted a few times. The chain has TRBV29-1 and TRBJ2-7; TRBD1 agrees at 7 bases. V lost 6 bases to trimming and J lost 0 bases; unmatched junction nucleotides: 8. Germline V gene data show CDR1 as SQVTM and CDR2 as ANQGSEA. This CDR3 has 14 residues. The CDR3 bases are TGCAGCGTCCTCGACAGGGCTTCCTCCTACGAGCAGTACTTC. Residues: CSVLDRASSYEQYF.

This clone has a handful of counts. This chain joins TRBV5-4 and TRBJ2-7; D is perhaps TRBD2 (6 bases). Germline V gene data show CDR1 as SGHNT and CDR2 as YYREEE (reference sequence). The CDR3 loop spans 15 amino acids. V was trimmed by 4 bases and J by 1 base, leaving 15 bases between them. Here the CDR3 DNA reads TGTGCCAGCAGCCCTACGCCGCGGGGATCCTACGAGCAGTACTTC. This gives the protein CASSPTPRGSYEQYF.

V usage is TRBV5-1 and J usage is TRBJ2-1; D may correspond to TRBD1 or TRBD2 (5 bases each). The CDR3 loop spans 17 amino acids. Trimming left V 4 bases short and J 5 bases short, with 22 bases between. The germline CDR1 and CDR2 sequences are SGHRS and YFSETQ. This chain's CDR3 is CASSRTRDPTKNNEQFF. As DNA, the CDR3 is TGCGCCAGCAGCAGAACAAGGGACCCAACAAAGAACAATGAGCAGTTCTTC.